This T cell receptor beta chain was recorded in a study of tumor-infiltrating lymphocytes in primary liver carcinoma. Study-level information: There were tumors of stage T1-T3 N0M0, each 4.2 to 10 cm across. Whole-study results and caveats: Tumor region pairs overlapped more than did tumor-adjacent and tumor-blood pairs. Representation across all five tumor regions was limited to only about 7.5-25% of top clones.

Judged by abundance, this clonotype is medium-sized. Antigen specificity is unknown. Scientists recovered RNA and DNA together from roughly 20-30 mg of unsorted bulk tissue. The study enrolled treatment-naive patients with chronic HBV infection. Synthesis of TCR beta cDNA was carried out from 500 ng total RNA with a constant-region primer. TCR beta libraries came from three nested multiplex PCR rounds using slightly modified ARM-PCR. Two initial PCR rounds of around 9 cycles each paired TRBV1-TRBV30 forward primers with a C-beta reverse primer. Via MiXCR, TCRdb re-called the multiplex PCR reads, giving one row per CDR3 protein. The sample contains under 110,000 distinct CDR3 sequences, approximately 70% of which appear only once. The CDR3 covers 13 residues. Deletions cut 3 bases from V and 7 bases from J, with 13 bases between. CDR1 and CDR2 (germline): SQVTM, ANQGSEA.

The chain carries TRBV29-1 and TRBJ1-5; D is unresolved. The clonotype comes from a woman aged 55-69 years with primary liver carcinoma and hepatitis B virus infection. Sequenced sample: liver tumor tissue from sampling region 2. Sample subset: tumor region T2, inferior pole. The CDR3 loop is CSVECASRQPQHF. CDR3 nucleotide sequence: TGCAGCGTTGAGTGTGCCTCCCGCCAGCCCCAGCATTTT.